One and the same sample provided the 19 T cell receptor beta chains below, sequenced in a study of blood T cell repertoires in COVID-19. Some clones are missing from TCRdb's copy, which holds only in-frame ones; the method was immunoSEQ multiplex PCR. This sample has some 370,000 clones, with 87% found just once. Material: peripheral blood. The receptors come from a woman in her twenties or thirties with COVID-19, enrolled during active disease.

This clone occurred once. The V gene is TRBV6-2 or TRBV6-3, the J gene TRBJ2-1; D is undetermined. The CDR3 runs 14 residues. Per germline, CDR1 MNHEY and CDR2 SVGEGT. V shed 2 bases and J shed 6 bases, with 11 bases lying between them. CDR3 DNA sequence: TGTGCCAGCAGTTACGGTAGCATCCCCAATGAGCAGTTCTTC. This sequence encodes CASSYGSIPNEQFF.

This rearrangement joins TRBV29-1 to TRBJ2-7, with D unclear. The CDR3 has 12 residues. CDR1 and CDR2 from the germline V gene are SQVTM and ANQGSEA. Trimming stripped 0 bases from V and 1 base from J, with 4 bases between. CDR3 residues: CSVEDTSYEQYF. The CDR3 DNA is TGCAGCGTTGAAGACACTTCCTACGAGCAGTACTTC.

The chain joins TRBV6-5 to TRBJ2-2, with D possibly matching TRBD1 (6 bases). The germline gives CDR1 MNHEY, CDR2 SVGAGI. The V end was cut by 6 bases, the J end by 3 bases, with 14 bases between. CDR3 length: 15 amino acids. CDR3 nucleotide sequence: TGTGCCAGCAGCCACACAGGGTCGGACACCGGGGAGCTGTTTTTT. The encoded protein is CASSHTGSDTGELFF.

This chain connects TRBV11-2 to TRBJ2-1; 9 bases match TRBD1. The CDR3 contains 15 residues. The ends lost 3 bases at V and 6 bases at J; junction bases unmatched: 6. Germline lookup yields CDR1 SGHAT and CDR2 FQNNGV. CDR3 in amino acids: CASSFTGTGSNEQFF. CDR3 nucleotide sequence: TGTGCCAGCAGCTTTACCGGGACAGGGTCCAATGAGCAGTTCTTC.

The rearrangement uses TRBV18 and TRBJ1-1, with a tentative D call TRBD1 (6 bases). CDR1 and CDR2 (germline): KGHSH, LQKENI. CDR3 length equals 13 residues. The germline V and J ends were trimmed by 6 bases and 4 bases, with 12 bases remaining between them. The CDR3 loop reads CASSSQDSTEAFF. For the CDR3, the DNA is TGTGCCAGCTCGTCCCAGGACAGCACTGAAGCTTTCTTT.

V and J are TRBV6-2 or TRBV6-3 and TRBJ1-1; D is ambiguous. V was clipped by 0 bases and J by 0 bases, with 8 bases between them. The CDR3 runs to 15 residues. CDR1 and CDR2 (germline): MNHEY, SVGEGT. CDR3 sequence: CASSYSRSMNTEAFF. CDR3 DNA sequence: TGTGCCAGCAGTTACTCACGGAGCATGAACACTGAAGCTTTCTTT.

V is TRBV6-1 and J is TRBJ2-1, with TRBD2 matching 9 bases. Germline lookup yields CDR1 MNHNS and CDR2 SASEGT. Germline trimming cut 2 bases from V and 2 bases from J; bases unmatched to any gene: 4. The CDR3 runs 16 residues. CDR3 amino acids: CASSELLAGAYNEQFF. The CDR3 bases are TGTGCCAGCAGTGAACTTTTAGCGGGAGCCTACAATGAGCAGTTCTTC.

The chain has TRBV28 and TRBJ1-5; D is possibly TRBD1 (6 bases). The CDR3 is 15 amino acids. Germline assignment: CDR1 MDHEN and CDR2 SYDVKM. Trimming took off 5 bases at V and 0 bases at J, with 11 bases between the two ends. The CDR3 protein is CASSRDRNSNQPQHF. CDR3 nucleotides: TGTGCCAGCAGTCGAGACAGGAATAGCAATCAGCCCCAGCATTTT. The full variable domain, its missing parts supplied by reference TRBV28 and TRBJ1-5, is DVKVTQSSRYLVKRTGEKVFLECVQDMDHENMFWYRQDPGLGLRLIYFSYDVKMKEKGDIPEGYSVSREKKERFSLILESASTNQTSMYLCASSRDRNSNQPQHFGDGTRLSIL.

The V call is TRBV6-5, the J call TRBJ2-7, with D possibly being TRBD1 (7 bases). Between the trimmed V and J ends, which lost 6 bases and 6 bases, there was a span of 15 bases. Germline loops: CDR1 MNHEY, CDR2 SVGAGI. This CDR3 contains 13 residues. CDR3 DNA: TGTGCCAGCAGCCGGCAGGGGGGCGGCGAGCAGTACTTC. Translated: CASSRQGGGEQYF.

This rearrangement joins TRBV28 to TRBJ2-3, with 10 bases fitting TRBD2. The CDR3 has 15 amino acids. Trimming took 8 bases from V and 7 from J; bases not matched to a gene: 12. Per the germline V gene, CDR1 is MDHEN and CDR2 is SYDVKM. Here the CDR3 reads CASLGTSAGLYTQYF. CDR3 coding DNA: TGTGCCAGCTTAGGGACTAGCGCCGGGTTGTATACGCAGTATTTT.

V and J are TRBV7-2 and TRBJ2-5; perhaps TRBD1 as D (7 bases). The V gene's germline CDR1 is SGHTA and CDR2 FQGNSA. Between the trimmed V and J ends, which lost 0 bases and 1 base, there was a span of 9 bases. CDR3 length equals 15 residues. The CDR3 sequence is CASSLARGVQETQYF. The CDR3 nucleotides read TGTGCCAGCAGCTTAGCCAGGGGGGTCCAAGAGACCCAGTACTTC. The full variable domain, with the rest looked up from reference TRBV7-2 and TRBJ2-5, is GAGVSQSPSNKVTEKGKDVELRCDPISGHTALYWYRQSLGQGLEFLIYFQGNSAPDKSGLPSDRFSAERTGGSVSTLTIQRTQQEDSAVYLCASSLARGVQETQYFGPGTRLLVL.

The V call is TRBV7-3, the J call TRBJ2-1; tentative D call: TRBD1 (5 bases). Germline-derived CDR1 and CDR2 are SGHTA and FQGTGA. Trimming shortened V by 4 bases and J by 7 bases, and 14 bases separated the two germline ends. The length of the CDR3 is 14 residues. In DNA, the CDR3 is TGTGCCAGCAGCTCCCAGGGTTTCGGGAATGAGCAGTTCTTC. Residues: CASSSQGFGNEQFF.

This chain connects TRBV5-6 to TRBJ1-2; D ambiguous. From germline, CDR1 is SGHDT and CDR2 YYEEEE. V lost 0 bases to trimming and J lost 8 bases, with 8 bases between them. CDR3 length: 12 amino acids. CDR3 in DNA: TGTGCCAGCAGCTTGGATATAGCCGGCTACACCTTC. Translating it yields CASSLDIAGYTF.

As DNA, the CDR3 is TGTGCCAGCAGCCGGAGTGGAGTGACGGGTGGCTACACCTTC. Its protein is CASSRSGVTGGYTF. This chain connects TRBV6-2 or TRBV6-3 to TRBJ1-2; no firm D call. Trimming removed 6 bases from V and 7 bases from J, with 18 bases in between. The CDR3 has 14 residues. Looked up from germline, CDR1 is MNHEY and CDR2 is SVGEGT.

The chain carries TRBV28 and TRBJ1-1; possible D gene TRBD1, 6 bases. The CDR3 length is 13 residues. The germline V gene encodes CDR1 MDHEN and CDR2 SYDVKM. Trimming pared 3 bases from V and 4 bases from J, leaving 9 bases between. CDR3 loop: CASSFQTGTEAFF. CDR3 DNA: TGTGCCAGCAGTTTCCAGACAGGCACTGAAGCTTTCTTT.

The V call is TRBV2, the J call TRBJ2-3; 9 bases match TRBD2. Germline assignment: CDR1 SNHLY and CDR2 FYNNEI. CDR3 length: 14 amino acids. Trimming took 4 bases from V and 3 from J; bases not matched to a gene: 2. This CDR3 is CASSVAGGTDTQYF. The CDR3 DNA is TGTGCCAGCAGTGTGGCGGGAGGGACAGATACGCAGTATTTT. Drawing the rest from reference TRBV2 and TRBJ2-3, the complete variable domain is EPEVTQTPSHQVTQMGQEVILRCVPISNHLYFYWYRQILGQKVEFLVSFYNNEISEKSEIFDDQFSVERPDGSNFTLKIRSTKLEDSAMYFCASSVAGGTDTQYFGPGTRLTVL.

The V gene is TRBV23-1, the J gene TRBJ1-5, with a weak D call TRBD1 (6 bases). TRBV23-1 has ORF status, its function being uncertain. The V and J ends lost 0 bases and 4 bases respectively, with 22 bases between them. This CDR3 is built from 19 residues. The CDR3 loop reads CASSQSPRTDYWGNQPQHF. DNA of the CDR3: TGCGCCAGCAGTCAATCGCCCAGGACAGACTATTGGGGAAATCAGCCCCAGCATTTT.

This chain joins TRBV5-4 and TRBJ2-1, with D possibly being TRBD2 (5 bases). Germline V gene lookup returns CDR1 SGHNT and CDR2 YYREEE (reference sequence). The CDR3 totals 13 residues. V was pared by 1 base and J by 5 bases, with 7 bases between. CDR3 coding DNA: TGTGCCAGCAGCTTGCTTAGCGACAATGAGCAGTTCTTC. This gives the protein CASSLLSDNEQFF. The full variable domain, completed using reference TRBV5-4 and TRBJ2-1, is ETGVTQSPTHLIKTRGQQVTLRCSSQSGHNTVSWYQQALGQGPQFIFQYYREEENGRGNFPPRFSGLQFPNYSSELNVNALELDDSALYLCASSLLSDNEQFFGPGTRLTVL.

The chain is built from TRBV28 and TRBJ2-1, with D perhaps TRBD2 (6 bases). Trimming cost V 7 bases and J 8 bases, with 15 bases left between them. Germline V gene lookup returns CDR1 MDHEN and CDR2 SYDVKM. CDR3 length equals 13 residues. CDR3 residues: CASTPVWGDEQFF. CDR3 in DNA: TGTGCCAGCACCCCCGTATGGGGGGATGAGCAGTTCTTC.